This TCR beta chain was observed in a study of blood T cell repertoires in COVID-19. Study overall: T cells, B-cell-depleted T cells, or PBMCs provided the cDNA or gDNA that served as material.

Sequencing used immunoSEQ multiplex PCR; TCRdb keeps in-frame clones, though not all of them. The sample lists some 300,000 clones; more than 85% were seen once. Recovery meant two consecutive negative NP/OP PCR tests, professional clearance, or resolved symptoms. The CDR3 loop spans 16 amino acids. The germline CDR1 and CDR2 sequences are SGHAT and FQNNGV. The V gene lost 3 bases and the J gene lost 2 bases, with 17 bases spanning the gap. Material for sequencing was PBMCs or T cells enriched from blood (not recorded which). This receptor was taken from a woman in her twenties or thirties who had recovered from COVID-19. V usage is TRBV11-2 and J usage is TRBJ2-7, with D tentatively TRBD2 (7 bases). CDR3 protein: CASSFALGGGPYEQYF. CDR3 sequence (DNA): TGTGCCAGCAGCTTCGCCCTGGGCGGGGGCCCCTACGAGCAGTACTTC.